This entry lists 5 T cell receptor beta chains sequenced from one sample in a study of cytomegalovirus exposure and HLA in healthy donors. It was with 60 Vbeta and 13 Jbeta primers that the PCR ran. Repertoires were generated with immunoSEQ multiplex PCR, while TCRdb's copy carries only in-frame clones and drops some. The profile shows 150,000 or so clones, more than 60% of them singletons. Sequencing was done on a sample of PBMCs. The receptors were gathered from a man aged 35 to 55 in good health and CMV-seronegative.

V and J are TRBV9 and TRBJ1-6; 10 bases are a match to TRBD1. The CDR3 is made up of 15 amino acids. V shed 0 bases and J 10 bases; nucleotides not matched to a gene: 4. The germline gives CDR1 SGDLS, CDR2 YYNGEE. The CDR3 DNA sequence: TGTGCCAGCAGCGTAGATGACAGGGGGCGATCACCCCTCCACTTT. This gives the protein CASSVDDRGRSPLHF.

This clone has just a few counts. This chain links TRBV6-6 with TRBJ2-3; TRBD1 might be the D (6 bases). The germline V gene encodes CDR1 MNHNY and CDR2 SVGAGI (reference sequence). This CDR3 comprises 14 residues. V gave up 10 bases and J gave up 3 bases, with 17 bases separating them. CDR3 sequence (DNA): TGTGCCACAGTCGATGGGGGCGGGACAGATACGCAGTATTTT. This codes for CATVDGGGTDTQYF.

This clone was picked up a small number of times. V and J are TRBV6-6 and TRBJ1-2; TRBD1 agrees at 8 bases. Germline V gene lookup returns CDR1 MNHNY and CDR2 SVGAGI (reference sequence). The J segment lost 4 bases and the V segment lost 6 bases, leaving 10 bases of the junction unmatched. This CDR3 has 15 residues. Here the CDR3 DNA reads TGTGCCAGCAGCCCCGGGGCGGACAGGGTCTATGGCTACACCTTC. Translation: CASSPGADRVYGYTF.

This sequence joins TRBV2 and TRBJ2-3; 7 nucleotides line up with TRBD2. The length of the CDR3 is 13 residues. Losses at the gene ends were 8 bases for V and 2 bases for J; bases not matched to a gene: 4. Germline V gene lookup returns CDR1 SNHLY and CDR2 FYNNEI. CDR3: CASGGEITDTQYF. CDR3 in DNA: TGTGCCAGCGGGGGGGAAATCACAGATACGCAGTATTTT.

This sequence joins TRBV7-9 and TRBJ1-2; weak D call: TRBD1 (6 bases). V gave up 5 bases and J gave up 4 bases, with 11 bases separating them. The CDR3 runs to 13 residues. Germline assignment: CDR1 SEHNR and CDR2 FQNEAQ (reference sequence). For the CDR3, the DNA is TGTGCCAGCAGCCGGACAGCGATCTATGGCTACACCTTC. Its protein product is CASSRTAIYGYTF.